This T cell receptor beta chain was sequenced for a study of T-cell memory formation after mild COVID-19. The CDR3 length is 11 residues. The germline V and J ends were trimmed by 6 bases and 3 bases, with 6 bases remaining between them. Germline CDR1 reads SGHRS; CDR2 reads YFSETQ. Study-wide findings and caveats: The finding that pre-infection memory included some responding clones suggested that cross-reactive memory joined.

Using its own MiXCR run on the 5' RACE reads, TCRdb lists one record per CDR3 protein. This sample has 350,000 to 500,000 distinct CDR3 sequences, with 20% to 30% found just once. Of note for this clonotype: Its antigen is currently unknown.

The receptor's source is an adult woman who had mild COVID-19 (a few samples of this study predate the infection). Cell type and time point are not known. Sequenced: PBMCs or a T cell subset sorted from them (not recorded which). The chain recombines TRBV5-1 with TRBJ1-1; D unclear. The CDR3 region has the DNA TGCGCCAGCAACTCGGACACTGAAGCTTTCTTT. Translation gives CASNSDTEAFF.